This T cell receptor (beta chain) was observed in a study of long-term antiretroviral therapy in people with HIV. Germline assignment: CDR1 SGHTA and CDR2 FQGNSA. CDR3 length: 14 amino acids. With 1 base removed from V and 6 bases from J, the gap between germline ends came to 10 bases. This clone was detected only a few times. With survey level as its setting, the immunoSEQ assay was v3.0. Sequencing used immunoSEQ multiplex PCR; TCRdb keeps in-frame clones, though not all of them. Altogether over 35,000 clones are present, around three quarters being singletons, with the ten largest covering approximately 5.5%.

Sequencing was performed on unsorted PBMCs, taken 3.4 years after starting antiretroviral therapy. This TCR was recovered from a man younger than 40 with HIV. This chain uses TRBV7-2 with TRBJ1-5, with unresolved D. CDR3 nucleotide sequence: TGTGCCAGCAGCTTAGAAAGGTCGCCTCAGCCCCAGCATTTT. Its protein product is CASSLERSPQPQHF. The full variable domain, in which reference TRBV7-2 and TRBJ1-5 provide the parts outside the CDR3, is GAGVSQSPSNKVTEKGKDVELRCDPISGHTALYWYRQSLGQGLEFLIYFQGNSAPDKSGLPSDRFSAERTGGSVSTLTIQRTQQEDSAVYLCASSLERSPQPQHFGDGTRLSIL.